These T cell receptor beta chains were read from a single sample in a study of vaccination effects on CD4 cells after COVID-19. For these TCRs, the target antigens are not known. The repertoire was sequenced with immunoSEQ multiplex PCR; TCRdb's copy has only in-frame clones and lacks some. The sample shows tens of thousands of clones, almost 85% of them seen only once. Material: CD4+ T cells from PBMCs cultured with HCoV-NL63 spike peptides, obtained after COVID-19 vaccination. The receptor set was obtained from a human donor who received a COVID-19 vaccine. Some clones in this sample may be carry-over from other donors' samples. Both conserved end residues are part of each CDR3. D genes are given only for firm matches. Size tells how often a clone was seen (once, few, many) or the class of an expanded clone, and some rows leave it out.

d_call j_call cdr3_length v_call clone_size cdr3_aa cdr3_nt
- TRBJ1-1 13 TRBV2 - CASGVNMGTEAFF TGTGCCAGCGGGGTAAACATGGGCACTGAAGCTTTCTTT
- TRBJ2-1 14 TRBV24-1 - CATSDRGTHNEQFF TGTGCCACCAGTGATCGCGGGACTCACAATGAGCAGTTCTTC
- TRBJ2-3 15 TRBV3-1/TRBV3-2 - CASSQAPGYTDTQYF TGTGCCAGCAGCCAAGCTCCGGGGTACACAGATACGCAGTATTTT
- TRBJ1-5 15 TRBV2 - CASSESPGANQPQHF TGTGCCAGCAGTGAATCTCCGGGGGCTAATCAGCCCCAGCATTTT
- TRBJ2-2 15 TRBV28 - CASRLGGTNTGELFF TGTGCCAGCAGATTGGGGGGAACGAACACCGGGGAGCTGTTTTTT
TRBD1 TRBJ1-3 14 TRBV18 - CASSPDRAGNTIYF TGTGCCAGCTCACCGGACAGGGCTGGAAACACCATATATTTT
TRBD1 TRBJ2-1 16 TRBV5-1 - CASSLGGTGTHNEQFF TGCGCCAGCAGCTTGGGGGGGACAGGGACCCACAATGAGCAGTTCTTC
- TRBJ1-1 14 TRBV5-1 once CASSFGEFIAEAFF TGCGCCAGCAGCTTCGGAGAGTTCATTGCTGAAGCTTTCTTT
TRBD1 TRBJ2-2 17 TRBV3-1/TRBV3-2 - CASSPWRGTGDTGELFF TGTGCCAGCAGCCCGTGGCGAGGGACAGGGGACACCGGGGAGCTGTTTTTT
- TRBJ2-3 15 TRBV4-1 - CASSLAGYGTDTQYF TGCGCCAGCAGCCTGGCAGGGTATGGGACAGATACGCAGTATTTT
- TRBJ1-5 14 TRBV6-5 few CASRNRGSNQPQHF TGTGCCAGCAGAAACCGGGGTTCCAATCAGCCCCAGCATTTT
- TRBJ1-5 14 TRBV5-6 - CASSRRGSNQPQHF TGTGCCAGCAGCCGCAGGGGTAGCAATCAGCCCCAGCATTTT
- TRBJ2-5 13 TRBV19 once CASSPQGEETQYF TGTGCCAGTAGTCCGCAGGGAGAAGAGACCCAGTACTTC
TRBD1 TRBJ2-5 12 TRBV2 once CASTGQGGTQYF TGTGCCAGCACGGGACAGGGTGGGACCCAGTACTTC
- TRBJ1-3 19 TRBV6-6 - CASSHYHGGPKDPGNTIYF TGTGCCAGCAGCCACTACCACGGGGGGCCTAAAGACCCTGGAAACACCATATATTTT
- TRBJ2-3 13 TRBV7-2 - CASSLQGTDTQYF TGTGCCAGCAGCCTCCAGGGGACAGATACGCAGTATTTT
TRBD1 TRBJ2-4 14 TRBV5-5 - CASSPGTGDDIQYF TGTGCCAGCAGCCCGGGGACAGGGGACGACATTCAGTACTTC
- TRBJ2-3 15 TRBV14 - CASSQERYGTDTQYF TGTGCCAGCAGCCAAGAACGTTACGGCACAGATACGCAGTATTTT
- TRBJ2-5 15 TRBV5-4 - CASSLSGGGQETQYF TGTGCCAGCAGCTTGTCAGGCGGCGGGCAAGAGACCCAGTACTTC
TRBD1 TRBJ1-1 15 TRBV28 few CASSPQGAPNTEAFF TGTGCCAGCAGCCCCCAGGGGGCACCGAACACTGAAGCTTTCTTT
TRBD1 TRBJ2-3 15 TRBV5-1 - CASSLRDRALDTQYF TGCGCCAGCAGCTTGAGGGACAGGGCGCTAGATACGCAGTATTTT
- TRBJ1-1 13 TRBV7-3 few CASSFSPGRGAFF TGTGCCAGCAGCTTTTCCCCGGGGCGTGGAGCTTTCTTT
- TRBJ1-1 16 TRBV4-3 - CASSPVVGTHVTEAFF TGCGCCAGCAGCCCCGTAGTTGGTACACACGTCACTGAAGCTTTCTTT
- TRBJ1-1 17 TRBV14 - CASSQAGLRQMNTEAFF TGTGCCAGCAGCCAAGCAGGATTGCGACAGATGAACACTGAAGCTTTCTTT
- TRBJ1-2 11 TRBV15 - CATSRTEGYTF TGTGCCACCAGCCGAACGGAGGGCTACACCTTC
TRBD2 TRBJ2-1 17 TRBV5-1 - CASSLAMTSGGANEQFF TGCGCCAGCAGCTTGGCCATGACTAGCGGGGGGGCCAATGAGCAGTTCTTC
- TRBJ2-5 13 TRBV7-3 once CASSSQLGGTQYF TGTGCCAGCAGCTCTCAACTGGGGGGGACCCAGTACTTC
TRBD1 TRBJ2-2 15 TRBV15 - CATERDRVTTGELFF TGTGCCACCGAACGGGACAGGGTAACCACCGGGGAGCTGTTTTTT
- TRBJ1-1 13 TRBV11-2 - CASSLDQTDEAFF TGTGCCAGCAGCTTAGATCAGACGGATGAAGCTTTCTTT
TRBD1 TRBJ2-1 14 TRBV4-2 - CASRGTGFYNEQFF TGTGCCAGCCGGGGGACAGGGTTCTACAATGAGCAGTTCTTC
- TRBJ2-4 13 TRBV10-1 - CASSESRGNIQYF TGCGCCAGCAGTGAGTCGAGGGGAAACATTCAGTACTTC
- TRBJ1-1 12 TRBV2 once CATGRGNTEAFF TGTGCCACAGGAAGGGGGAACACTGAAGCTTTCTTT
TRBD1 TRBJ2-1 12 TRBV5-6 - CASTGQNDEQFF TGTGCCAGCACGGGACAGAACGATGAGCAGTTCTTC
TRBD2 TRBJ2-7 12 TRBV29-1 - CSVASLGGEQYF TGCAGCGTTGCAAGCCTGGGGGGGGAGCAGTACTTC
- TRBJ2-1 11 TRBV3-1/TRBV3-2 - CASSQGTGQFF TGTGCCAGCAGCCAAGGTACAGGGCAGTTCTTC
- TRBJ1-4 14 TRBV6-6 - CASRDGQNNEKLFF TGTGCCAGCAGGGACGGGCAGAATAATGAAAAACTGTTTTTT
- TRBJ1-4 15 TRBV9 - CASSPQLGENEKLFF TGTGCCAGCAGCCCCCAGTTAGGGGAAAATGAAAAACTGTTTTTT
TRBD1 TRBJ2-4 16 TRBV2 - CASSPQRGGIKNIQYF TGTGCCAGCAGTCCGCAGCGAGGGGGCATCAAAAACATTCAGTACTTC
- TRBJ2-3 14 TRBV10-1 - CASSESQRGHTQYF TGCGCCAGCAGTGAGTCTCAACGGGGCCATACGCAGTATTTT
- TRBJ2-5 12 TRBV5-1 - CASTASGETQYF TGCGCCAGCACGGCCTCGGGGGAGACCCAGTACTTC
- TRBJ1-3 15 TRBV28 few CASSSGGVSGNTIYF TGTGCCAGCAGTTCAGGAGGGGTTTCTGGAAACACCATATATTTT
- TRBJ2-3 15 TRBV5-1 - CASSPLGKGTDTQYF TGCGCCAGCAGCCCCCTAGGGAAGGGCACAGATACGCAGTATTTT
TRBD1 TRBJ1-2 16 TRBV7-9 few CASSPKWGQGFYGYTF TGTGCCAGCAGCCCAAAGTGGGGACAGGGATTCTATGGCTACACCTTC
- TRBJ2-5 13 TRBV27 - CASSFRNRETQYF TGTGCCAGCAGTTTTCGCAACAGAGAGACCCAGTACTTC
TRBD1 TRBJ2-5 14 TRBV6-5 - CASSMTGTAETQYF TGTGCCAGCAGTATGACAGGGACGGCGGAGACCCAGTACTTC
- TRBJ2-3 11 TRBV29-1 - CSLQILDTQYF TGCAGCCTACAGATACTGGATACGCAGTATTTT
TRBD2 TRBJ2-1 15 TRBV19 once CASSSTLAEYNEQFF TGTGCCAGTAGTAGCACGCTAGCGGAATACAATGAGCAGTTCTTC
- TRBJ2-4 14 TRBV5-6 - CASSPTSPSDIQYF TGTGCCAGCAGCCCCACTAGTCCGTCGGACATTCAGTACTTC
- TRBJ1-3 15 TRBV9 - CASSARHNSGNTIYF TGTGCCAGCAGCGCTAGACACAACTCTGGAAACACCATATATTTT